The TCR beta chain described here comes from a study of CD8 T cells in ankylosing spondylitis. Findings of the study overall: Ankylosing spondylitis blood appeared to be characterized by a TCR beta motif of several highly homologous variants. Earlier authors reported some of these motif variants in reactive arthritis synovial fluid and blood.

Notes on this clonotype: Antigen unknown. At one of its ends the junction is not consistent with the germline gene, which may arise from a read error.

The CDR3 runs 15 residues. Germline V lookup: CDR1 MRHNA, CDR2 SNTAGT. 5'-RACE, quantitative and with molecular barcodes, yielded the TCR beta libraries. TCRdb fed the 5' RACE reads into MiXCR, producing one record per CDR3 protein. The sample holds approximately 540,000 distinct CDR3 sequences, roughly an eighth seen once. This sequence joins TRBV6-4 and TRBJ2-3, with 9 bases aligning to TRBD2. The specimen sequenced was blood, either unsorted or a sorted T cell fraction (not recorded which). The sequence was collected from a male donor with ankylosing spondylitis. CDR3 nucleotide sequence: TGTGCCAGCAGTGGAGATAGCGGGAGTGCAGATACGCAGAATTTT. It yields the protein CASSGDSGSADTQNF.